This T cell receptor (beta chain) appears in the sequencing data of a study of cytomegalovirus exposure and HLA in healthy donors (dated by TCRdb to the late 2010s). Background for the entire study: An earlier analysis of 587 of the donors reported 250 to 350 Gb of sequence data and some 110 million unique TCR beta sequences obtained from around 190 million T cells. An early release covering 550 to 700 HLA-typed donors comprised around 300 gigabases of sequencing data and 85 million or so unique TCR sequences. The genetic ancestry cluster associated with self-reported Caucasian donors included 70% to 85% of the 350 to 500 genotyped donors. The study aimed to test whether cataloging public T cell receptors could reveal signatures of past pathogen exposure. The T cell repertoires of some 700 subjects were profiled by immunosequencing and related to cytomegalovirus serostatus. In addition to the first cohort of approximately 650 subjects, a separate validation cohort of 130 or so different subjects was used. To predict cytomegalovirus infection status, the study combined high-throughput TCR immunosequencing, statistical association of individual TCRs with disease status, and machine learning. A later analysis re-examined previously published TCR beta repertoires from 610 or so donors and added high-resolution HLA genotyping to investigate patterns of TCR occurrence. Rather than using new phenotypic data, the later analysis identified candidate immune exposures from TCR beta sequences and from how often those sequences occurred across donors. An earlier analysis of fewer than 700 of the donors applied high-throughput TCR beta sequencing to assess whether each TCR beta V gene segment acted as functional or pseudogenic. Donor age, sex, ethnicity and CMV serostatus were compiled together with the repertoire data. A later genetic analysis used genome-wide SNP genotypes for about 60% of the roughly 700 donors, treating that subset as a discovery cohort. Every repertoire in the discovery cohort had been generated on one and the same sequencing platform. HLA typing covered class I and class II loci at four-digit resolution. The number of donors typed differed by locus, with roughly 620-630 for A, B, C, DRB1 and DQB1, 522 for DQA1, under 610 for DPA1, and 450 to 480 for DPB1. Four to six DR-DQ haplotypes were handled as single units for association and clustering, since linkage in the cohort was strong. Among 300 to 500 genotyped donors of the cohort, an average of roughly 230,000 unique TCR beta nucleotide sequences was sequenced per donor, of which about 19% were non-productive.

The library was obtained by the immunoSEQ multiplex PCR assay. A mixture of 60 forward primers for TCR Vbeta segments and 13 reverse primers for TCR Jbeta segments was used in the multiplex PCR. The CDR3 region of rearranged TCR beta genes was amplified from genomic DNA by a multiplex PCR assay. Amplified TCR beta libraries were sequenced as 87-base-pair reads on the Illumina HiSeq System. On the authors' methods: A later analysis tallied 70 million to 100 million unique TCR beta chains across the 666 repertoires, and around 12 million of those chains were shared by two or more donors. A nearest-neighbor algorithm error-corrected the raw reads and collapsed the reads into unique sequences, merging closely related sequences to remove PCR and sequencing errors. CDR3 sequences were aligned to IMGT reference sequences to assign V, D and J gene segments. For a sequence to be retained, a match of at least six nucleotides to both a V gene segment and a J gene segment was required. A rearrangement counted as productive if the CDR3 had no stop codons and remained in frame with V and J, and every other rearrangement counted as non-productive. Following IMGT convention, CDR3 was defined as the stretch from the second conserved V-encoded cysteine to the conserved J-encoded phenylalanine. The earlier analysis of about 500 of the donors excluded sequences that lacked an unambiguous match to a single V gene segment. In an earlier analysis of some 590 of the donors, a V segment was called functional when productive rearrangements were above 56.7%, and segregating when the standard deviation between donors exceeded 5%. A statistical classification framework was developed to diagnose cytomegalovirus status using the catalog of TCR beta chain sequences. V and J gene assignment, in a later analysis, came from comparing TCR nucleotide sequences with IMGT/GENE-DB human TR gene sequences. The TCRdist pipeline was used in a later analysis to assign CDR3 sequences and most-parsimonious VDJ recombination scenarios. In a later analysis, every TCR beta chain was defined by the combination of its CDR3 amino acid sequence and its V-gene family, and reads without a unique V-gene family were dropped. As a way to deal with suspected cross-contamination and a sequencing artifact, a later analysis dropped 640 or so nucleotide sequences that were highly shared and had low generation probability. A later analysis calculated a clonal expansion index for each public chain from normalized within-repertoire ranks of inferred template counts. Generation probabilities in a later analysis came from a VDJ recombination model fitted to out-of-frame rearrangements, and those results were checked against IGoR. In a later analysis, hypergeometric tests were used to score TCR-TCR, TCR-HLA and TCR-CMV co-occurrence, with a repertoire-size bias correction applied to TCR pairs. A later analysis estimated false discovery rates by permuting HLA or CMV assignments 20 times. A later analysis grouped co-occurring TCRs with DBSCAN, adding TCRdist sequence similarity when clustering within HLA-allele-positive subsets. Repertoires with fewer than 30,000 or more than 120,000 public chains, plus five repertoires with anomalous nucleotide sharing, were excluded from co-occurrence clustering. The table comes from immuneACCESS by way of TCRdb, which keeps in-frame sequences with V and J called. Part of the clones is missing from these tables; in studies checked, under half for an unresolved V gene and the rest for unknown reasons. That table gives V, J and clone size, and the DNA gave D and trimming. This sample holds around 150,000 clones; less than 85% were observed only once. Clones ranked in the top ten supply about 1.3% of the sample.

About this clone itself: Its antigen specificity is not known. Base qualities are not at hand, and no much larger clone is one base apart.

Points the paper makes about the study in general: Some IMGT-functional V segments, including TRBV6-2 and TRBV6-3, could not be distinguished by the 87-base-pair reads and were therefore excluded. An earlier analysis of around 500 of the donors showed that most TCR beta V segments appeared in productive rearrangements either about 90% or about 30% of the time, which broadly matched IMGT annotations. Immune exposure information for the cohort was limited to CMV serostatus. The study listed 150 to 200 TCR beta chains as associated with cytomegalovirus. The sequencing pipeline was judged likely to have produced a cluster of highly shared sequence variants as a technical artifact. Because some donors lacked HLA typing at each locus, the association tests relied only on the typed subset. A later analysis found that TCR association rates varied across HLA loci, with DRB1 alleles showing the most associated TCRs and HLA-C alleles the fewest. Roughly uniform sequencing depth across donors was assumed in presence/absence analyses, although this assumption may not hold. The cohort was sequenced for TCR beta chains only, and without alpha or paired-chain data the features that could be detected were limited. Most CMV-associated TCR beta chains appeared to be HLA-restricted in a later analysis, and the HLA associations seemed to be driven largely by CMV exposure. Most TCR sequences were seen in very few donors, while some public TCRs were found in many individuals. Compared with equally common non-associated chains, HLA-associated TCR beta chains in a later analysis were more clonally expanded and had lower generation probabilities. The classifier was reported to diagnose cytomegalovirus status with high specificity and sensitivity in both the original and validation cohorts. Strong co-occurrence of HLA alleles, especially DR and DQ, made assigning TCR associations to individual alleles difficult. Linkage disequilibrium might explain the correlated functional status among segregating V segments, but an unknown experimental factor could not be excluded. A later analysis associated around 16,000 TCR beta sequences with specific HLA alleles at a false discovery rate of 0.05. A further reported finding was that TCR beta sequences accurately predicted the HLA-A and HLA-B alleles for most subjects in the first cohort. Because counts were too low, roughly 16 rarely observed V segments, including chromosome 9 orphons, were excluded from the earlier analysis of 587 of the donors. A later genetic analysis reported fewer N-insertions in productive TCRs among donors in an Asian-associated ancestry cluster than the roughly 640-donor mean. A later genetic analysis associated a missense DCLRE1C variant with V-gene and J-gene trimming of TCR beta chains, and an independent cohort replicated the association. According to a later analysis, parvovirus B19, influenza, CMV and Epstein-Barr virus appeared linked to several top co-occurrence clusters. In vitro tests confirmed that a few of the cytomegalovirus-associated TCR beta chains recognize cytomegalovirus antigens. The authors suggested that the approach could potentially be generalized to other disease states and immunological phenotypes.

The cohort was made up of 666 healthy bone marrow donors. All cohort members were sampled while nominally healthy, although unrecorded immune exposures were likely present. The donor tested CMV seronegative, placing the donor among the approximately 360 seronegative members of the cohort. Every donor gave a peripheral blood sample, and the peripheral blood mononuclear cells from that sample were used for TCR beta sequencing. Genomic DNA was extracted from the blood cell samples with the Qiagen DNeasy Blood Extraction Kit. CDR3 length: 16 amino acids, cysteine to phenylalanine. Kept here is only the CDR3 DNA, which spans 48 bases and is read in frame from base 1. V is cut back by 4 bases and J by 6 bases, with 11 bases in the junction unmatched. CDR1 and CDR2, looked up from the germline V gene (reference sequence), are SGHNT and YYREEE.

The clonotype originates from a man between 60 and 75 years old in good health and CMV-seronegative. Recombination joined TRBV5-4 with TRBJ2-2; 8 central nucleotides agree with TRBD2. The sequenced sample was PBMCs. The nucleotides are TGTGCCAGCAGCCGACGGGGGGGGGCGAGGGCCGGGGAGCTGTTTTTT. The resulting protein is CASSRRGGARAGELFF.